This record concerns one T cell receptor beta chain sequence. Time point of the sample: pretreatment peripheral blood. The data were obtained in a study of PD-L1 blockade in urothelial cancer. Whole-study context: Males with bladder-origin urothelial cancer made up about 85% of the roughly 30 patients. Previous chemotherapy exposure amounted to 0 to 3 regimens for patients.

Profiling relied on immunoSEQ multiplex PCR, and the TCRdb table lists in-frame clones only, not all of them. This table holds about 57,000 clones, roughly 80% found once. The CDR3 totals 14 residues. Trimming cost V 0 bases and J 8 bases, with 10 bases left between them. Looked up from germline, CDR1 is SGHTA and CDR2 is FQGNSA. This receptor was taken from a man between 65 and 85 years old with urothelial cancer. Material: PBMCs, obtained around atezolizumab (anti-PD-L1) treatment. The gene calls are TRBV7-2 and TRBJ1-4, with D possibly being TRBD1 (5 bases). This chain's CDR3 is CASSLAVRAEKLFF. The CDR3 bases are TGTGCCAGCAGCTTAGCAGTCAGGGCCGAAAAACTGTTTTTT.